The 5 T cell receptor beta chains given below trace back to one sample, sequenced in a study of T-cell memory formation after mild COVID-19. Each CDR3 protein gets one entry after TCRdb re-called the 5' RACE reads with MiXCR. The table records fewer than 350,000 distinct CDR3 sequences, approximately 16% of them present only once. Sequencing was performed on PBMCs or a T cell subset sorted from them (not recorded which). The receptors here all came from a young man who had mild COVID-19 (a few samples of this study predate the infection). Cell type and time point are not known.

The J gene is TRBJ2-1, the V gene TRBV5-1; perhaps D is TRBD1 or TRBD2 (5 bases each). V was trimmed by 4 bases and J by 0 bases, leaving 11 bases between them. The CDR3 contains 15 residues. Germline values: CDR1 SGHRS, CDR2 YFSETQ. This chain's CDR3 is CASSGEGSSYNEQFF. The CDR3 DNA is TGCGCCAGCAGCGGCGAGGGGAGCTCCTACAATGAGCAGTTCTTC.

This clonotype showed up just a few times. The chain carries TRBV19 and TRBJ1-2; D gene uncertain. Germline V lookup: CDR1 LNHDA, CDR2 SQIVND (reference sequence). With 3 bases removed from V and 5 bases from J, the gap between germline ends came to 13 bases. This CDR3 is 14 amino acids long. The CDR3 loop is CASSIEGTGYGYTF. For the CDR3, the DNA is TGTGCCAGTAGTATCGAGGGAACCGGTTATGGCTACACCTTC.

This clonotype was observed once. The chain carries TRBV12-3 or TRBV12-4 and TRBJ2-5, with D tentatively TRBD1 (5 bases). This CDR3 has 14 residues. With 5 bases removed from V and 1 base from J, the gap between germline ends came to 11 bases. CDR3 amino acids: CASSPQDLQETQYF. Written as DNA, the CDR3 is TGTGCCAGCAGTCCACAGGATCTCCAAGAGACCCAGTACTTC.

The chain carries TRBV12-3 or TRBV12-4 and TRBJ1-2; D is unclear. V lost 4 bases to trimming and J lost 0 bases, with 9 bases between them. This CDR3 spans 14 amino acids. The CDR3 protein is CASSSVTPNYGYTF. CDR3 DNA: TGTGCCAGCAGTTCAGTTACCCCTAACTATGGCTACACCTTC.

The gene calls are TRBV29-1 and TRBJ1-2; possible D gene TRBD1, 5 bases. Trimming took off 5 bases at V and 4 bases at J, with 14 bases between the two ends. There are 13 residues in the CDR3. Germline V gene sequence: CDR1 SQVTM, CDR2 ANQGSEA. The CDR3 is CSVLLPGLYGYTF. The CDR3 DNA reads as TGCAGCGTTCTACTCCCGGGGCTCTATGGCTACACCTTC.